These T cell receptor beta chains were read from a single sample in a study of T cell repertoires in cytomegalovirus infection. TCRdb reanalysed the reads using MiXCR and keeps one entry per CDR3 protein. The table lists about 34,000 distinct CDR3 sequences, about 48% of them singletons. Their recognized antigens are unknown. Sequenced material: CD8+ T cells from cultured PBMCs, taken from culture after CMV antigen stimulation. Source of these receptors: a human donor in good health (CMV status not recorded). Some clones in this sample may be carry-over from other donors' samples. The CDR3 runs from the conserved cysteine through the conserved F or W. D genes are given only for firm matches. The listing skips clone size in some rows; elsewhere it reads once, few, many or a size class.

V: TRBV28
size: few
J: TRBJ2-4
D: NA
CDR3: CASTRWGVLAKNIQYF
DNA: TGTGCCAGCACACGTTGGGGGGTACTAGCCAAAAACATTCAGTACTTC

V: TRBV7-2
size: NA
J: TRBJ1-5
D: NA
CDR3: CASSRDNQPQHF
DNA: TGTGCCAGCAGCCGAGACAATCAGCCCCAGCATTTT

V: TRBV28
size: once
J: TRBJ2-5
D: TRBD2
CDR3: CASSSGLAGGPRETQYF
DNA: TGTGCCAGCAGCTCGGGACTAGCGGGAGGGCCCAGAGAGACCCAGTACTTC

V: TRBV27
size: NA
J: TRBJ1-5
D: NA
CDR3: CATWEGGSQPQHF
DNA: TGTGCCACCTGGGAGGGGGGAAGTCAGCCCCAGCATTTT

V: TRBV12-3/TRBV12-4
size: NA
J: TRBJ2-7
D: NA
CDR3: CASRPSVSNYEQYF
DNA: TGTGCCAGCAGACCTAGCGTTTCCAACTACGAGCAGTACTTC

V: TRBV7-4
size: once
J: TRBJ1-2
D: NA
CDR3: CASSLRGGSRIPDYGYTF
DNA: TGTGCCAGCAGCTTACGGGGGGGGTCCAGGATCCCCGATTATGGCTACACCTTC

V: TRBV28
size: NA
J: TRBJ2-7
D: NA
CDR3: CASSLLDTALSYEQYF
DNA: TGTGCCAGCAGTTTACTGGACACCGCGCTCTCCTACGAGCAGTACTTC

V: TRBV6-2/TRBV6-3
size: NA
J: TRBJ2-7
D: NA
CDR3: CASQGDYEQYF
DNA: TGTGCCAGCCAGGGAGATTACGAGCAGTACTTC

V: TRBV7-8
size: few
J: TRBJ2-3
D: TRBD1
CDR3: CASSADRAPDTQYF
DNA: TGTGCCAGCAGCGCTGACAGGGCCCCAGATACGCAGTATTTT

V: TRBV29-1
size: NA
J: TRBJ1-2
D: NA
CDR3: CSVDDHGHYGYTF
DNA: TGCAGCGTGGACGACCACGGGCACTATGGCTACACCTTC

V: TRBV7-3
size: once
J: TRBJ2-3
D: NA
CDR3: CASSLINGYTDTQYF
DNA: TGTGCCAGCAGCTTAATAAACGGGTACACAGATACGCAGTATTTT

V: TRBV18
size: once
J: TRBJ1-2
D: NA
CDR3: CASSPTGTTHDYTF
DNA: TGTGCCAGCTCACCTACCGGGACAACCCATGACTACACCTTC

V: TRBV4-1
size: NA
J: TRBJ2-1
D: NA
CDR3: CASSQPATYNEQFF
DNA: TGCGCCAGCAGCCAACCGGCCACCTACAATGAGCAGTTCTTC

V: TRBV6-5
size: NA
J: TRBJ2-3
D: NA
CDR3: CASSVTRLGTDTQYF
DNA: TGTGCCAGCAGCGTTACCCGTCTGGGTACAGATACGCAGTATTTT

V: TRBV10-3
size: NA
J: TRBJ2-7
D: TRBD1
CDR3: CAIKGPEGQGNYEQYF
DNA: TGTGCCATCAAGGGTCCGGAGGGACAGGGAAACTACGAGCAGTACTTC

V: TRBV29-1
size: NA
J: TRBJ1-5
D: TRBD1
CDR3: CSVEPSLDRPPRYNQPQHF
DNA: TGCAGCGTTGAACCTTCTCTGGACAGGCCTCCGCGTTACAATCAGCCCCAGCATTTT

V: TRBV6-5
size: few
J: TRBJ2-5
D: NA
CDR3: CASSYSLRETQYF
DNA: TGTGCCAGCAGTTACTCCCTGAGGGAAACCCAGTACTTC

V: TRBV2
size: many
J: TRBJ2-2
D: NA
CDR3: CASLQGRVNTGELFF
DNA: TGTGCCAGTTTACAGGGCCGAGTGAACACCGGGGAGCTGTTTTTT

V: TRBV9
size: NA
J: TRBJ1-2
D: NA
CDR3: CASSVDLSGWDYGYTF
DNA: TGTGCCAGCAGCGTAGATCTTTCAGGGTGGGACTATGGCTACACCTTC